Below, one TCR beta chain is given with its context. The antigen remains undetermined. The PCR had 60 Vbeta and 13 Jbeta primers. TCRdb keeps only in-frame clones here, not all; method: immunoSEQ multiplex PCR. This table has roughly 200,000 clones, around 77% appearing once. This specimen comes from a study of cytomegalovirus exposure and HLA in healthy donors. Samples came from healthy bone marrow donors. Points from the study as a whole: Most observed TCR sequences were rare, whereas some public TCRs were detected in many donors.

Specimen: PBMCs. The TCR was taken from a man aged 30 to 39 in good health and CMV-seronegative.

The chain's CDR3 is CASSVPRVAYGYTF. As DNA, the CDR3 is TGTGCCAGCAGCGTCCCCAGGGTAGCCTATGGCTACACCTTC. The chain carries TRBV2 and TRBJ1-2; maybe TRBD1 (5 bases). The germline CDR1 and CDR2 sequences are SNHLY and FYNNEI. CDR3 length: 14 residues. Trimming removed 6 bases from V and 4 bases from J, with 15 bases in between.